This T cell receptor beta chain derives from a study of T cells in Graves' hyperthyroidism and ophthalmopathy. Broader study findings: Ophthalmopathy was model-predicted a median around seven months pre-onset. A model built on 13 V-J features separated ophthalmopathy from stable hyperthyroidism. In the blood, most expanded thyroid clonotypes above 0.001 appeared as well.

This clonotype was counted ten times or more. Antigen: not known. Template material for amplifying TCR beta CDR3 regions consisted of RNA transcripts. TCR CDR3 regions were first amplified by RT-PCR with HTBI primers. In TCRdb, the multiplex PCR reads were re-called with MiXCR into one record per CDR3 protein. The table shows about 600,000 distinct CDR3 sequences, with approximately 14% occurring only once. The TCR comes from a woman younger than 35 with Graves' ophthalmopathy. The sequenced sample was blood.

CDR3 amino acids: CASSGPGQGTYEQYF. The CDR3 region has the DNA TGTGCCAGCAGCGGTCCGGGACAGGGGACTTACGAGCAGTACTTC. The chain joins TRBV2 to TRBJ2-7; 10 nucleotides match TRBD1. With 6 bases clipped from V and 4 bases from J, the junction kept 9 bases outside the gene matches. Germline lookup yields CDR1 SNHLY and CDR2 FYNNEI. The CDR3 consists of 15 residues.